What follows are 19 T cell receptor beta chains derived from one specimen sequenced in a study of read filtering for tumor transcriptome and immune sequencing. This library used roughly 370 ng RNA and molecular barcoded adaptors spanning alpha/delta and beta/gamma chains. TCRdb reprocessed the reads with MiXCR, giving one entry per CDR3 protein. This table holds fewer than 30,000 distinct CDR3 sequences, around 15% found once. Material: a population of CD138-negative cells sorted from bone marrow. The source is a donor at least 40 years old with multiple myeloma.

This clonotype occurred many times. The chain has TRBV11-2 and TRBJ1-1, with D uncertain. V was clipped by 3 bases and J by 5 bases, with 10 bases between them. CDR1 is SGHAT, CDR2 FQNNGV, per germline. The CDR3 covers 13 residues. CDR3 DNA: TGTGCCAGCAGCTTCGGGGAGTTGACTGAAGCTTTCTTT. Protein product: CASSFGELTEAFF. Drawing the rest from reference TRBV11-2 and TRBJ1-1, the complete variable domain is EAGVAQSPRYKIIEKRQSVAFWCNPISGHATLYWYQQILGQGPKLLIQFQNNGVVDDSQLPKDRFSAERLKGVDSTLKIQPAKLEDSAVYLCASSFGELTEAFFGQGTRLTVV.

The rearrangement uses TRBV12-3 or TRBV12-4 and TRBJ1-6; D is uncertain. The CDR3 spans 13 residues. V was trimmed by 3 bases and J by 6 bases, leaving 6 bases between them. CDR3 protein: CASSFEGNSPLHF. CDR3 bases: TGTGCCAGCAGTTTTGAGGGTAATTCACCCCTCCACTTT.

Worth noting for this clonotype: A much larger clone lies one base from this, so it may be a read error. V gene TRBV20-1 combines with J gene TRBJ2-7, with D possibly TRBD2 on 6 matching bases. Per the germline V gene, CDR1 is DFQATT and CDR2 is SNEGSKA (reference sequence). Trimming took 6 bases from V and 3 from J, leaving 18 bases between them. CDR3 size: 14 residues. The CDR3 bases are TGCAGTGCCCTCAAGGGGCGGGGCTTCTACGAGCAGTACTTC. This encodes CSALKGRGFYEQYF.

Turning to this clonotype: The junction does not match germline at one end; this may be a read error. The J gene is TRBJ2-2, the V gene TRBV3-1; D not resolved. The CDR3 is made up of 14 amino acids. Germline loops: CDR1 LGHDT, CDR2 YNNKEL (reference sequence). Here the CDR3 DNA reads TGTGCCACCAGCCAAGAATCTCACACCAGGGAGCTGTTTTTT. Its translation is CATSQESHTRELFF.

This clonotype has ten or more counts. This chain connects TRBV3-1 to TRBJ2-7; 11 bases agree with TRBD2. Germline V gene lookup returns CDR1 LGHDT and CDR2 YNNKEL (reference sequence). J was trimmed by 3 bases and V by 4 bases; bases with no gene match: 8. The CDR3 spans 16 residues. The CDR3 reads CASSPAGTSGFYEQYF. In DNA form, the CDR3 reads TGTGCCAGCAGCCCCGCCGGGACTAGCGGTTTCTACGAGCAGTACTTC.

This clonotype showed up many times. The CDR3 DNA is TGTGCCAGCAGCCAAGAACCCACTTATCAGCCCCAGCATTTT. It yields the protein CASSQEPTYQPQHF. The genes are TRBV3-1 and TRBJ1-5; D is ambiguous. The CDR3 runs to 14 residues. V lost 0 bases, J lost 5 bases, and 8 bases lay in between. Germline assignment: CDR1 LGHDT and CDR2 YNNKEL (reference sequence). The full variable domain, in which reference TRBV3-1 and TRBJ1-5 provide the parts outside the CDR3, is DTAVSQTPKYLVTQMGNDKSIKCEQNLGHDTMYWYKQDSKKFLKIMFSYNNKELIINETVPNRFSPKSPDKAHLNLHINSLELGDSAVYFCASSQEPTYQPQHFGDGTRLSIL.

In this sample, this clonotype turned up many times. This chain links TRBV29-1 with TRBJ1-3; TRBD1 matches 10 bases. V trimming: 6 bases; J trimming: 3 bases; junction bases outside the gene matches: 2. The CDR3 covers 13 residues. Germline values: CDR1 SQVTM, CDR2 ANQGSEA. CDR3 sequence (DNA): TGCAGCGTGACAGGGGGCAATGGAAACACCATATATTTT. It yields the protein CSVTGGNGNTIYF.

This clonotype was seen more than once but under ten times. The J gene is TRBJ2-1, the V gene TRBV10-3, with TRBD2 matching 8 bases. This CDR3 is 15 amino acids long. The J segment lost 4 bases and the V segment lost 6 bases, leaving 8 bases of the junction unmatched. The germline CDR1 and CDR2 sequences are ENHRY and SYGVKD. The CDR3 sequence is CAIRDPGLGYNEQFF. In DNA, the CDR3 is TGTGCCATCAGGGACCCGGGACTAGGTTACAATGAGCAGTTCTTC.

This clonotype was recorded once. The chain recombines TRBV6-1 with TRBJ1-2; 8 nucleotides agree with TRBD1. This CDR3 is 15 amino acids long. J was trimmed by 4 bases and V by 8 bases; bases with no gene match: 12. Germline CDR1 MNHNS, CDR2 SASEGT. CDR3 DNA sequence: TGTGCCAGCGGGAACCCACTCGGACAGGGCTATGGCTACACCTTC. This translates into CASGNPLGQGYGYTF.

This clonotype was picked up many times. This sequence joins TRBV7-9 and TRBJ1-4; D gene ambiguous. This CDR3 spans 14 amino acids. CDR1 and CDR2 (germline): SEHNR, FQNEAQ (reference sequence). The V and J ends lost 6 bases and 6 bases respectively, with 14 bases between them. The CDR3 nucleotides read TGTGCCAGCAGTTTCAGAGAGATTGATGAAAAACTGTTTTTT. Protein sequence: CASSFREIDEKLFF. The full variable domain, with the rest looked up from reference TRBV7-9 and TRBJ1-4, is DTGVSQNPRHKITKRGQNVTFRCDPISEHNRLYWYRQTLGQGPEFLTYFQNEAQLEKSRLLSDRFSAERPKGSFSTLEIQRTEQGDSAMYLCASSFREIDEKLFFGSGTQLSVL.

Ten or more counts support this clonotype. This sequence joins TRBV5-1 and TRBJ2-7; 9 bases align to TRBD1. The V segment lost 4 bases and the J segment 6 bases; nucleotides outside the gene matches: 8. This CDR3 comprises 14 residues. The V gene's germline CDR1 is SGHRS and CDR2 YFSETQ. DNA for the CDR3: TGCGCCAGCAGCCACCGGGACAGGGCCCCCGAGCAGTACTTC. This codes for CASSHRDRAPEQYF.

This clonotype came up a few times. This may stem from a read error, because a much larger clone lies one nucleotide away. The missing conserved phenylalanine or tryptophan at the end of this CDR3 makes a read error likely. The chain couples TRBV29-1 to TRBJ1-1, with D uncertain. The CDR3 is 15 residues long. Trimming shortened V by 5 bases and J by 1 base, and 17 bases separated the two germline ends. Germline lookup yields CDR1 SQVTM and CDR2 ANQGSEA. This chain's CDR3 is CSVLVEGRRNTEAFS. CDR3 DNA: TGCAGCGTTCTCGTCGAGGGCAGGAGGAACACTGAAGCTTTCTCT.

This clonotype was counted ten times or more. The rearrangement joins TRBV29-1 to TRBJ2-7, with D unclear. The V and J ends lost 4 bases and 3 bases respectively, with 13 bases between them. Germline assignment: CDR1 SQVTM and CDR2 ANQGSEA. The CDR3 runs 13 residues. CDR3 region: CSVAPQENYEQYF. The CDR3 bases are TGCAGCGTTGCTCCGCAGGAGAACTACGAGCAGTACTTC.

This clonotype has more than one count but fewer than ten. A much bigger clone sits one base away, suggesting this may be a read error. V gene TRBV7-8 combines with J gene TRBJ2-4; 9 nucleotides align to TRBD1. The CDR3 is made up of 14 amino acids. Germline CDR1 is SGHVS and CDR2 is FQNEAQ. The CDR3 DNA reads as TGTGTCAGCAGCTTACCGGGACAGGGAAACATTCAGTACTTC. This sequence encodes CVSSLPGQGNIQYF.

As concerns this clonotype: The CDR3 does not close with the conserved phenylalanine or tryptophan, likely indicating a read error. The chain carries TRBV2 and TRBJ2-1, with D maybe TRBD2 (6 bases). The V gene's germline CDR1 is SNHLY and CDR2 FYNNEI. V was pared by 1 base and J by 9 bases, with 16 bases between. CDR3 length equals 15 residues. The CDR3 loop reads CASSEELAGPSEQFY. CDR3 in DNA: TGTGCCAGCAGTGAAGAACTGGCGGGGCCCAGTGAGCAGTTCTAC.

The chain carries TRBV10-2 and TRBJ2-3; perhaps TRBD2 as D (5 bases). CDR1 is WSHSY, CDR2 SAAADI, per germline. The CDR3 loop spans 14 amino acids. The ends were cut back, 7 bases at V and 4 bases at J, with 15 bases in the middle. The CDR3 loop is CASTRDHPADTQYF. The CDR3 DNA sequence: TGCGCCAGCACCCGGGATCACCCGGCAGATACGCAGTATTTT.

This clonotype came up many times. This chain links TRBV20-1 with TRBJ2-7, with TRBD2 matching over 8 bases. The V segment lost 6 bases and the J segment 5 bases; nucleotides outside the gene matches: 15. Germline V gene sequence: CDR1 DFQATT, CDR2 SNEGSKA (reference sequence). CDR3 size: 15 residues. Here the CDR3 reads CSAPLMTSGGDEQYF. CDR3 bases: TGCAGTGCCCCCCTGATGACCTCGGGGGGGGACGAGCAGTACTTC.

This clonotype was observed at least ten times. This chain joins TRBV6-5 and TRBJ1-2; 8 positions agree with TRBD1. The V and J ends lost 5 bases and 4 bases, in that order; junction bases with no gene match: 15. This CDR3 has 17 amino acids. Germline assignment: CDR1 MNHEY and CDR2 SVGAGI. CDR3 nucleotides: TGTGCCAGCAGTCGCGGGACAGGTGGTATTGACTTCTATGGCTACACCTTC. It codes for CASSRGTGGIDFYGYTF.

This clonotype was detected ten times or more. The chain combines TRBV20-1 with TRBJ2-3; D perhaps matches TRBD1 (6 bases). Trimming pared 6 bases from V and 2 bases from J, leaving 24 bases between. CDR3 size: 17 residues. The germline CDR1 and CDR2 sequences are DFQATT and SNEGSKA (reference sequence). This chain's CDR3 is CSAPRGSGKGTTDTQYF. CDR3 bases: TGCAGTGCCCCGAGGGGGTCCGGGAAGGGCACCACAGATACGCAGTATTTT.